This TCR beta chain appears in the sequencing data of a study of blood T cell repertoires in COVID-19. Study-wide background: Researchers got acute and convalescent COVID-19 samples from the United States, Italy and Spain. Sources were T cells, B-cell-depleted T cells, or PBMCs; the material itself was cDNA or gDNA.

Authors' processing steps: The authors estimated nucleated cell counts from reference gene primer amplification. Clones were sequenced by immunoSEQ multiplex PCR, and TCRdb holds only the in-frame ones, with some missing. V and J calls and clone size are given by that table; D and trimming were obtained from the DNA. The sample contains around 58,000 clones, around 87% of which appear only once. V lost 4 bases and J lost 5; bases outside the gene matches: 2. The CDR3 covers 14 residues. The germline V gene has CDR1 SGDLS and CDR2 YYNGEE. The receptor's source is a man aged 55-75 years with active COVID-19. Sequencing was done on a sample of peripheral blood. This rearrangement joins TRBV9 to TRBJ1-3; the match to TRBD1 covers 11 bases. Here the CDR3 reads CASSQDRGRNTIYF. Written as DNA, the CDR3 is TGTGCCAGCAGCCAGGACAGGGGGCGAAACACCATATATTTT.